This T cell receptor (beta chain) was identified during a study of memory CD4+ T cells and cytomegalovirus serostatus. CDR3 length equals 13 residues. Germline CDR1 is SGHKS and CDR2 is YYEKEE (reference sequence). V lost 5 bases to trimming and J lost 6 bases, with 14 bases between them. Study conclusions and caveats: Of 150 to 200 reported CMV TCRbeta sequences, 60 to 85 were found in memory CD4+ repertoires.

Profiling relied on immunoSEQ multiplex PCR, and the TCRdb table lists in-frame clones only, not all of them. There are 75,000 to 90,000 clones in the sample; more than 70% occur only once, and roughly 0.85% lies in the top ten. Single viable CD3+CD4+CD8-CD45RO+ cells were sorted as the memory CD4+ T cells. Worth noting for this clone: Its cognate antigen is unknown.

This sequence was found in an adult in good health and CMV-seronegative. V gene TRBV5-5 combines with J gene TRBJ1-2, with D tentatively TRBD1 (6 bases). The material sequenced was memory CD4+ T cells from blood. In nucleotides, the CDR3 is TGTGCCAGCAGGCCAGGGGCCCCAAATGGCTACACCTTC. Translating gives CASRPGAPNGYTF.